This passage covers 23 T cell receptor beta chains from one sample sequenced in a study of early T cells in non-severe SARS-CoV-2 infection. MiXCR, applied by TCRdb to the 5' RACE reads, yields one record per CDR3 protein. Seen here are roughly 48,000 distinct CDR3 sequences, less than 4.5% observed once, and the top ten hold 5% to 6.5%. Sequencing used whole blood. The receptors come from an adult who was a healthcare worker with PCR-confirmed SARS-CoV-2 infection or an uninfected control (not recorded which).

This clonotype has ten or more counts. The gene calls are TRBV29-1 and TRBJ1-1; no reliable D call. CDR1 SQVTM and CDR2 ANQGSEA come from the germline V gene. This CDR3 comprises 13 residues. With 2 bases removed from V and 1 base from J, the gap between germline ends came to 8 bases. CDR3 sequence reads: CSVEIVRNTEAFF. The CDR3 coding sequence is TGCAGCGTTGAAATAGTCAGGAACACTGAAGCTTTCTTT.

This clonotype was counted ten times or more. The chain links TRBV7-9 to TRBJ1-5, with TRBD1 matching over 8 bases. The CDR3 has 16 residues. Germline V gene sequence: CDR1 SEHNR, CDR2 FQNEAQ (reference sequence). V lost 5 bases, J lost 0 bases, and 6 bases stayed unmatched. As DNA, the CDR3 is TGTGCCAGCAGCGAATGGACAGGGACTAGCAATCAGCCCCAGCATTTT. Translation: CASSEWTGTSNQPQHF.

This clonotype was found many times. The chain couples TRBV29-1 to TRBJ2-5; 11 positions agree with TRBD2. Germline trimming cut 4 bases from V and 2 bases from J; bases unmatched to any gene: 6. The germline gives CDR1 SQVTM, CDR2 ANQGSEA. The CDR3 runs 15 residues. DNA for the CDR3: TGCAGCGTTGCAGGGACTAGCGGACTACAAGAGACCCAGTACTTC. This encodes CSVAGTSGLQETQYF.

This clonotype occurred many times. This sequence joins TRBV11-2 and TRBJ1-1; D possibly corresponds to TRBD1 (6 bases). The CDR3 sequence is 17 residues long. Germline assignment: CDR1 SGHAT and CDR2 FQNNGV. Trimming left V 5 bases short and J 1 base short, with 20 bases between. DNA for the CDR3: TGTGCCAGCAGCGTACGGTCGCCGGGACACCAGAACACTGAAGCTTTCTTT. Protein sequence: CASSVRSPGHQNTEAFF.

This clonotype was detected many times. CDR3 protein: CASTPKRASGAYEQFF. CDR3 coding DNA: TGTGCCAGCACCCCCAAACGGGCTAGCGGGGCATATGAGCAGTTCTTC. The chain uses TRBV27 and TRBJ2-1, with 9 bases aligning to TRBD2. Germline V gene data show CDR1 as MNHEY and CDR2 as SMNVEV (reference sequence). This CDR3 comprises 16 residues. J lost 8 bases, V lost 7 bases, and 15 bases had no gene match.

CDR3 sequence (DNA): TGTGCCAGCAGTTATGACAGTACAGATACGCAGTATTTT. This sequence encodes CASSYDSTDTQYF. The chain is built from TRBV12-3 or TRBV12-4 and TRBJ2-3, with D possibly matching TRBD1 (5 bases). The CDR3 has 13 amino acids. Trimming took off 4 bases at V and 3 bases at J, with 8 bases between the two ends.

This clonotype was seen many times. The V gene is TRBV6-5, the J gene TRBJ2-1; the D gene is possibly TRBD2 (5 bases). Germline loops: CDR1 MNHEY, CDR2 SVGAGI. CDR3 length: 15 amino acids. V was shortened by 6 bases and J by 4 bases, with 16 bases between the two germline ends. The CDR3 nucleotides read TGTGCCAGCAGCCCTATCGGGGTCGGTTACAATGAGCAGTTCTTC. This encodes CASSPIGVGYNEQFF.

This clonotype showed up just a few times. The chain carries TRBV27 and TRBJ2-2; 10 bases agree with TRBD2. Per germline, CDR1 MNHEY and CDR2 SMNVEV (reference sequence). The CDR3 consists of 15 residues. The trim removed 7 bases at V and 3 bases at J, leaving 5 bases unmatched. The chain's CDR3 is CASTASGGYTGELFF. The CDR3 DNA sequence: TGTGCCAGCACTGCTAGCGGGGGCTACACCGGGGAGCTGTTTTTT.

This clonotype was counted many times. The gene calls are TRBV20-1 and TRBJ2-1; 8 nucleotides align to TRBD1. The V and J ends lost 4 bases and 7 bases, in that order; junction bases with no gene match: 9. Per the germline V gene, CDR1 is DFQATT and CDR2 is SNEGSKA (reference sequence). CDR3 length equals 14 residues. CDR3 sequence reads: CSATWDRFRNEQFF. CDR3 DNA: TGCAGTGCTACTTGGGACAGGTTTAGGAATGAGCAGTTCTTC.

This clonotype occurred once. A much larger clone lies a single base off, so this may be a read error. CDR3 protein: CASSLNLNTDAFF. In DNA form, the CDR3 reads TGTGCCAGCAGCTTAAACCTGAACACTGATGCTTTCTTT. The rearrangement joins TRBV7-2 to TRBJ1-1, with unresolved D. Germline V gene lookup returns CDR1 SGHTA and CDR2 FQGNSA. The CDR3 totals 13 residues.

The chain is built from TRBV19 and TRBJ1-1, with D maybe TRBD1 (6 bases). Trimming stripped 5 bases from V and 1 base from J, with 14 bases between. The CDR3 is made up of 15 amino acids. Per germline, CDR1 LNHDA and CDR2 SQIVND (reference sequence). CDR3 DNA sequence: TGTGCCAGTAGTGACCCCCGGGGGCAGAACACTGAAGCTTTCTTT. Protein: CASSDPRGQNTEAFF.

This clonotype was counted at least ten times. The rearrangement uses TRBV20-1 and TRBJ2-3; D is ambiguous. Per germline, CDR1 DFQATT and CDR2 SNEGSKA (reference sequence). Trimming stripped 3 bases from V and 6 bases from J, with 22 bases between. The CDR3 spans 16 residues. CDR3: CSASGPVGIVRDTQYF. CDR3 nucleotide sequence: TGCAGTGCTAGCGGGCCCGTTGGAATAGTTCGGGATACGCAGTATTTT.

The CDR3 DNA sequence: TGCGCCAGCAGCCAAGACCCTACAGGCTACCTCTCCTACAATGAGCAGTTCTTC. Its translation is CASSQDPTGYLSYNEQFF. The V call is TRBV4-1, the J call TRBJ2-1, with D possibly being TRBD1 (5 bases). V lost 0 bases and J lost 0, with 15 bases in between. The CDR3 length is 18 residues. Germline CDR1 is MGHRA and CDR2 is YSYEKL.

This clonotype was counted a few times. The J gene is TRBJ1-1, the V gene TRBV27; no clear D gene. Germline V CDR1 and CDR2: MNHEY, SMNVEV (reference sequence). The germline V and J ends were trimmed by 2 bases and 5 bases, with 12 bases remaining between them. The CDR3 loop spans 14 amino acids. The CDR3 bases are TGTGCCAGCAGTTTAACCCGGGGAGATACTGAAGCTTTCTTT. Translation: CASSLTRGDTEAFF.

DNA of the CDR3: TGCAGTGCTAGCTTGGGGTCTAAAGGCTACACCTTC. It specifies CSASLGSKGYTF. The chain has TRBV20-1 and TRBJ1-2; D is unresolved. Trimming took 3 bases from V and 8 from J, leaving 13 bases between them. The germline V gene has CDR1 DFQATT and CDR2 SNEGSKA (reference sequence). The length of the CDR3 is 12 residues.

The table lists this clonotype with many counts. The chain uses TRBV20-1 and TRBJ1-4, with 8 nucleotides matching TRBD1. This CDR3 has 15 residues. Trimming took 5 bases from V and 3 from J; bases not matched to a gene: 8. Germline V lookup: CDR1 DFQATT, CDR2 SNEGSKA (reference sequence). CDR3 loop: CSALQGGGSNEKLFF. The CDR3 DNA follows: TGCAGTGCTCTACAGGGGGGAGGCTCTAATGAAAAACTGTTTTTT.

This clonotype has at least ten counts. V gene TRBV7-3 combines with J gene TRBJ2-3; D gene unclear. Germline values: CDR1 SGHTA, CDR2 FQGTGA. CDR3 length equals 15 residues. Trimming removed 1 base at V and 1 base at J, with 9 bases between. The CDR3 loop is CASSLRLDRTDTQYF. CDR3 in DNA: TGTGCCAGCAGCTTAAGATTAGATCGCACAGATACGCAGTATTTT.

The sample holds many counts of this clonotype. The chain combines TRBV20-1 with TRBJ1-2; TRBD1 is a possible D gene (5 bases). Germline CDR1 reads DFQATT; CDR2 reads SNEGSKA (reference sequence). The V end was cut by 6 bases, the J end by 0 bases, with 11 bases between. The CDR3 is 13 amino acids. CDR3 loop: CSARQYPNYGYTF. The CDR3 coding sequence is TGCAGTGCCCGACAGTATCCTAACTATGGCTACACCTTC.

This clonotype was detected ten times or more. The chain carries TRBV14 and TRBJ2-1; D not resolved. From germline, CDR1 is SGHDN and CDR2 FVKESK. There are 15 residues in the CDR3. The V and J ends lost 0 bases and 8 bases respectively, with 14 bases between them. The CDR3 DNA reads as TGTGCCAGCAGCCAAGATAGAACCATTTGGGATGAGCAGTTCTTC. Protein sequence: CASSQDRTIWDEQFF.

The table lists this clonotype with many counts. The V call is TRBV3-1, the J call TRBJ1-1; weak D call: TRBD1 (5 bases). The CDR3 loop spans 14 amino acids. The germline CDR1 and CDR2 sequences are LGHDT and YNNKEL (reference sequence). The germline V and J ends were trimmed by 1 base and 5 bases, with 11 bases remaining between them. Written as DNA, the CDR3 is TGTGCCAGCAGCCAAGCTGGGGGAGGTACTGAAGCTTTCTTT. This encodes CASSQAGGGTEAFF.

This clonotype showed up many times. This chain connects TRBV12-3 or TRBV12-4 to TRBJ1-3; D not certain. The length of the CDR3 is 17 residues. Trimming removed 4 bases at V and 4 bases at J, with 20 bases between. The CDR3 region has the DNA TGTGCCAGCAGTTCTCTAACATTGACAAGGTTCGGAAACACCATATATTTT. As protein: CASSSLTLTRFGNTIYF.

The table lists this clonotype with many counts. The chain uses TRBV20-1 and TRBJ2-1; 7 positions match TRBD1. The CDR3 sequence is 12 residues long. V lost 7 bases to trimming and J lost 7 bases; unmatched junction nucleotides: 7. Germline lookup yields CDR1 DFQATT and CDR2 SNEGSKA (reference sequence). The CDR3 reads CSVTGWYNEQFF. CDR3 DNA: TGCAGTGTGACAGGGTGGTATAATGAGCAGTTCTTC.

Ten or more counts support this clonotype. This sequence joins TRBV29-1 and TRBJ2-1, with TRBD2 matching 14 bases. Trimming took 7 bases from V and 6 from J; bases not matched to a gene: 5. CDR1 and CDR2 (germline): SQVTM, ANQGSEA. There are 14 residues in the CDR3. Here the CDR3 reads CSGQTSGRANEQFF. DNA for the CDR3: TGCAGCGGACAGACTAGCGGGAGGGCCAATGAGCAGTTCTTC.